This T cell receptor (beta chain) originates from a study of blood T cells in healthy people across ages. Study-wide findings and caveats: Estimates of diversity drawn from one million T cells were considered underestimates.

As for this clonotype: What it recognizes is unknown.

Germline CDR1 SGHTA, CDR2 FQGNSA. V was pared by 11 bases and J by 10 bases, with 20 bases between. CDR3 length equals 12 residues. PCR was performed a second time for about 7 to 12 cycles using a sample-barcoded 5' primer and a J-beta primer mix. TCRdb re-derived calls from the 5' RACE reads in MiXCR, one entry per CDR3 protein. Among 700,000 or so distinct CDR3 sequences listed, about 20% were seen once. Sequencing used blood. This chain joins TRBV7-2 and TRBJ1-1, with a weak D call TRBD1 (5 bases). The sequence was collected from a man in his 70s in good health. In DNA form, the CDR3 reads TGTGCCTTATCGGGGGTAGATCGAAGAGCTTTCTTT. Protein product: CALSGVDRRAFF.